The T cell receptor (beta chain) described here comes from a study of T cell repertoires in cytomegalovirus infection. In the study overall: Through public TCR beta signatures, both CMV infection and matching HLA type were indicated. Findings of the study overall: Dominating the ex vivo response were HLA-C-restricted CMV-specific TCR beta clonotypes. Identification of carriers of CMV plus the relevant HLA was achieved through cumulative public TCR beta family frequency.

A single record per CDR3 protein comes from TCRdb applying MiXCR to the reads. This table holds 150,000 to 200,000 distinct CDR3 sequences, over 25% found once. This clonotype showed up many times. Its antigen is unknown. Germline lookup yields CDR1 MNHEY and CDR2 SVGAGI. The CDR3 is made up of 15 amino acids. V gave up 4 bases and J gave up 5 bases, with 15 bases separating them. Input material: PBMCs. The TCR sequence derives from a human donor in good health (CMV status not recorded). Some clones in this sample may be carry-over from other donors' samples. The V and J genes are TRBV6-5 and TRBJ1-5, with D perhaps matching TRBD1 (6 bases). DNA for the CDR3: TGTGCCAGCAGTTCTAAGGGGGAAAACCATCAGCCCCAGCATTTT. This gives the protein CASSSKGENHQPQHF.